Below, 10 T cell receptor beta chains from the same sample are listed, as sequenced in a study of beta chain features in type 1 diabetes. The entirety of the isolated RNA underwent reverse transcription, so expressed TCRB transcripts were sequenced. Libraries were prepared by immunoSEQ multiplex PCR; TCRdb keeps only in-frame clonotypes and omits some of them. In the table there are roughly 330,000 clones, 11% of which are singletons. The sequencing input was naive CD4+ T cells from blood. Every receptor here comes from a woman in her twenties or thirties in good health.

This clone was counted between two and nine times. This chain links TRBV28 with TRBJ2-3; D might be TRBD1 (6 bases). The CDR3 consists of 13 residues. V was clipped by 9 bases and J by 5 bases, with 15 bases between them. Looked up from germline, CDR1 is MDHEN and CDR2 is SYDVKM. CDR3 amino acids: CASSGQPKDTQYF. The DNA of the CDR3 is TGTGCCAGTTCGGGACAACCTAAAGATACGCAGTATTTT. The complete variable domain, with remaining parts taken from reference TRBV28 and TRBJ2-3, reads DVKVTQSSRYLVKRTGEKVFLECVQDMDHENMFWYRQDPGLGLRLIYFSYDVKMKEKGDIPEGYSVSREKKERFSLILESASTNQTSMYLCASSGQPKDTQYFGPGTRLTVL.

V is TRBV19 and J is TRBJ1-1; D unclear. The CDR3 runs 13 residues. Trimming shortened V by 3 bases and J by 4 bases, and 9 bases separated the two germline ends. Per the germline V gene, CDR1 is LNHDA and CDR2 is SQIVND (reference sequence). In DNA, the CDR3 is TGTGCCAGTAGTATCACAGAGGGCACTGAAGCTTTCTTT. Protein: CASSITEGTEAFF.

This clone was counted between two and nine times. The chain recombines TRBV7-3 with TRBJ2-6; D may be TRBD2 (7 bases). Germline V gene sequence: CDR1 SGHTA, CDR2 FQGTGA. Trimming took off 3 bases at V and 4 bases at J, with 10 bases between the two ends. CDR3 length: 15 residues. CDR3: CASSLGGLGANVLTF. The CDR3 bases are TGTGCCAGCAGCTTGGGGGGGCTCGGGGCCAACGTCCTGACTTTC.

On this clone: The sample contains more than one DNA sequence encoding this CDR3. This sequence joins TRBV19 and TRBJ2-5; D unresolved. Germline V CDR1 and CDR2: LNHDA, SQIVND (reference sequence). Trimming took 3 bases from V and 5 from J, leaving 7 bases between them. The CDR3 extends over 12 amino acids. The CDR3 reads CASSIGSETQYF. The CDR3 bases are TGTGCCAGTAGTATCGGGTCCGAGACCCAGTACTTC.

This chain connects TRBV28 to TRBJ2-7; D is ambiguous. Trimming took off 4 bases at V and 2 bases at J, with 18 bases between the two ends. Germline V gives CDR1 MDHEN, CDR2 SYDVKM. This CDR3 is 16 amino acids long. The CDR3 DNA reads TGTGCCAGCAGTTCACCTGACGCCCTAGAAACCTACGAGCAGTACTTC. Translating gives CASSSPDALETYEQYF.

This clone has only a few counts. The chain has TRBV7-8 and TRBJ2-1; possibly TRBD2 for D (6 bases). The CDR3 length is 13 residues. In germline, CDR1 is SGHVS, CDR2 FQNEAQ. Trimming pared 5 bases from V and 5 bases from J, leaving 10 bases between. CDR3 coding DNA: TGTGCCAGCAGCACCCTAGCGAACAATGAGCAGTTCTTC. Translating it yields CASSTLANNEQFF.

This clone was observed a few times. The rearrangement links TRBV7-2 to TRBJ1-2; a weak D match, TRBD1 (5 bases). The V end was cut by 6 bases, the J end by 5 bases, with 10 bases between. The germline gives CDR1 SGHTA, CDR2 FQGNSA. This CDR3 spans 12 amino acids. The DNA of the CDR3 is TGTGCCAGCAGTGATCCAGGGTATGGCTACACCTTC. It is translated as CASSDPGYGYTF. The whole variable domain, remainder taken from reference TRBV7-2 and TRBJ1-2, is GAGVSQSPSNKVTEKGKDVELRCDPISGHTALYWYRQSLGQGLEFLIYFQGNSAPDKSGLPSDRFSAERTGGSVSTLTIQRTQQEDSAVYLCASSDPGYGYTFGSGTRLTVV.

This clone was observed a handful of times. The CDR3 here is CASSPTDSFSYEQYF. The DNA of the CDR3 is TGTGCCAGTAGTCCAACCGACAGCTTTTCCTACGAGCAGTACTTC. The rearrangement uses TRBV19 and TRBJ2-7; D may be TRBD1 (5 bases). Trimming stripped 5 bases from V and 1 base from J, with 15 bases between. The CDR3 spans 15 residues. The V gene's germline CDR1 is LNHDA and CDR2 SQIVND (reference sequence).

This clone was detected only a few times. J is TRBJ2-3 and V is TRBV30; 7 bases are a match to TRBD2. V lost 1 base to trimming and J lost 4 bases; unmatched junction nucleotides: 8. This CDR3 spans 15 amino acids. Germline V lookup: CDR1 GTSNPN, CDR2 SVGIG (reference sequence). In DNA form, the CDR3 reads TGTGCCTGGAGTGCCAGCGCGGGAGTCTCAGATACGCAGTATTTT. This codes for CAWSASAGVSDTQYF. Based on the CDR3 plus reference TRBV30 and TRBJ2-3, the full variable domain is SQTIHQWPATLVQPVGSPLSLECTVEGTSNPNLYWYRQAAGRGLQLLFYSVGIGQISSEVPQNLSASRPQDRQFILSSKKLLLSDSGFYLCAWSASAGVSDTQYFGPGTRLTVL.

This clone came up a few times. V gene TRBV7-9 combines with J gene TRBJ2-1, with D tentatively TRBD2 (6 bases). The V gene's germline CDR1 is SEHNR and CDR2 FQNEAQ (reference sequence). CDR3 length: 14 residues. V lost 4 bases and J 0 bases, leaving 7 bases between the germline ends. The CDR3 DNA sequence: TGTGCCAGCAGCTCCGGGAGCTCCTACAATGAGCAGTTCTTC. This encodes CASSSGSSYNEQFF.